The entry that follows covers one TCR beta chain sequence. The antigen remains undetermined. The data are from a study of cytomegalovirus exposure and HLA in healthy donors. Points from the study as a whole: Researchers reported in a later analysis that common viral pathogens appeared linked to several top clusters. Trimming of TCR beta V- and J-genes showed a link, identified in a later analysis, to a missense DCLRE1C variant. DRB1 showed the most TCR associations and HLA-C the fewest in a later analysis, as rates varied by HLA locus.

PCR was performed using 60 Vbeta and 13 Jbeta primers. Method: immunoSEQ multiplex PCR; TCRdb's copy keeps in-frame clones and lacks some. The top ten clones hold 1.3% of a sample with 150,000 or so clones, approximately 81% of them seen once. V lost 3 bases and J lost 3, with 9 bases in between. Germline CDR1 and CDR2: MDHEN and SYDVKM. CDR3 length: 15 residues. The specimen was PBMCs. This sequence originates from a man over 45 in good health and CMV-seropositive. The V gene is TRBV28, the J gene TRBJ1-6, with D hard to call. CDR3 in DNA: TGTGCCAGCAGTTTGGCCAGTTTCTATAATTCACCCCTCCACTTT. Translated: CASSLASFYNSPLHF.